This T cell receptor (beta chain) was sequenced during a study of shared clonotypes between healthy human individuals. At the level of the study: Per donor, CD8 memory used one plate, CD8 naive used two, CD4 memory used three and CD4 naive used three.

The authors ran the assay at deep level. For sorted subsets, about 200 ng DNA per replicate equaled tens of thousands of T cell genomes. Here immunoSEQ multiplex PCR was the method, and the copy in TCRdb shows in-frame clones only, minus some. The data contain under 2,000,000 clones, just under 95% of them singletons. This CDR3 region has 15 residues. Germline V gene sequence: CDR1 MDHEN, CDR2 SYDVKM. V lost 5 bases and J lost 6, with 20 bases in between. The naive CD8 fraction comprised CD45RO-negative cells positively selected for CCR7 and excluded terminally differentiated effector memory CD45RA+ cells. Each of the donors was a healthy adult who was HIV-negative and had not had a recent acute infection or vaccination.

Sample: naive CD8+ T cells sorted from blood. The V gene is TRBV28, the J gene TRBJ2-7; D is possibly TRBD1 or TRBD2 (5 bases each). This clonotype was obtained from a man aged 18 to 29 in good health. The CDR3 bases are TGTGCCAGCAGTCCCCGCGGGCTCTGGGGGTTCGAGCAGTACTTC. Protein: CASSPRGLWGFEQYF. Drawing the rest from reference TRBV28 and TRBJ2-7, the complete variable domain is DVKVTQSSRYLVKRTGEKVFLECVQDMDHENMFWYRQDPGLGLRLIYFSYDVKMKEKGDIPEGYSVSREKKERFSLILESASTNQTSMYLCASSPRGLWGFEQYFGPGTRLTVT.